This T cell receptor (beta chain) stems from a study of shared clonotypes between healthy human individuals. CD45RA-negative memory and CD45RA+ naive subsets were split from the CD4+ cells. The germline CDR1 and CDR2 sequences are KGHSH and LQKENI. This CDR3 has 15 residues. V lost 3 bases to trimming and J lost 3 bases; unmatched junction nucleotides: 8. Sequenced by immunoSEQ multiplex PCR; TCRdb stores in-frame clones only, minus some. The sample lists 550,000 to 700,000 clones; around 73% were seen once. Ten or more counts support this clone. The TCR comes from a woman aged 25 to 39 in good health. The sequencing sample was made of memory CD4+ T cells sorted from blood. Subset given: CD45RA-negative fraction. The chain is built from TRBV18 and TRBJ2-7; 7 bases fit TRBD2. The CDR3 sequence: CASSPGSGTNYEQYF. In nucleotides, the CDR3 is TGTGCCAGCTCACCTGGATCAGGGACTAACTACGAGCAGTACTTC.